This is a list of T cell receptor beta chains from one sample in a study of metastatic and nonmetastatic thyroid tumors. TCRdb reanalyzed the PCR reads with MiXCR. Seen here are fewer than 20,000 clones, around 23% observed once, and the top ten hold approximately 7%. The sequenced sample was adjacent normal tissue. The source is a female donor with papillary thyroid cancer or a benign thyroid nodule (not recorded which). Some clones in this sample may be carry-over from other donors' samples. Both conserved end residues are part of each CDR3. The D gene is left open where the match is weak. The size of a clone is reported for some rows only, either as once, few or many, or as a class for expanded clones.

d_call | j_call | clone_size | v_call | cdr3_nt | cdr3_aa
TRBD1 | TRBJ2-4 | many | TRBV20-1 | TGCAGTGCCGTCCTCTGGACAGGGGTAGCCAAAAACATTCAGTACTTC | CSAVLWTGVAKNIQYF
TRBD2 | TRBJ2-7 | few | TRBV27 | TGTGCCAGCAGTCCTAAGACTAGCGGAGGTTACGAGCAGTACTTC | CASSPKTSGGYEQYF
NA | TRBJ2-2 | NA | TRBV12-3/TRBV12-4 | TGTGCCAGCAGTCTTAGCTTGAGGGCCGGGGAGCTGTTTTTT | CASSLSLRAGELFF
TRBD1 | TRBJ2-1 | medium-sized | TRBV28 | TGTGCCAGCAGTTTCCCGACAGGGGCGACGTATAAATACAATGAGCAGTTCTTC | CASSFPTGATYKYNEQFF
TRBD1 | TRBJ2-7 | once | TRBV19 | TGTGCCAGTGCAGTCGGGACAGGGATGGCCTACGAGCAGTACTTC | CASAVGTGMAYEQYF
NA | TRBJ1-1 | medium-sized | TRBV6-5 | TGTGCCAGCAGTTACAACGGGGGAGGTACTGAAGCTTTCTTT | CASSYNGGGTEAFF
TRBD1 | TRBJ2-7 | medium-sized | TRBV28 | TGTGCCAGCAGTTCCTACAGGGGTAGGGCCTACGAGCAGTACTTC | CASSSYRGRAYEQYF
NA | TRBJ2-7 | medium-sized | TRBV28 | TGTGCCAGCAGCCGACGGACAGTTCCCTACGAGCAGTACTTC | CASSRRTVPYEQYF
TRBD1 | TRBJ1-5 | many | TRBV10-3 | TGTGCCATCAGATCTGGACAGGACAATCAGCCCCAGCATTTT | CAIRSGQDNQPQHF
NA | TRBJ2-2 | many | TRBV4-1 | TGCGCCAGCAGCCAAGTAGGCGTTGGCGGGGAGCTGTTTTTT | CASSQVGVGGELFF
NA | TRBJ2-1 | many | TRBV15 | TGTGCCACCAGCCTCGTCCCTGGGGAGCAGTTCTTC | CATSLVPGEQFF
TRBD1 | TRBJ1-6 | many | TRBV4-1 | TGCGCCAGCAGCCAGCCGGACAGGCGGAATTCACCCCTCCACTTT | CASSQPDRRNSPLHF
NA | TRBJ2-6 | many | TRBV11-3 | TGTGCCAGCAGCTCCCGTTCTGGGGCTGGGGCCAACGTCCTGACTTTC | CASSSRSGAGANVLTF
TRBD2 | TRBJ2-7 | few | TRBV19 | TGTGCCAGTAGTATATCTAGCGGGAGGTCTTACGAGCAGTACTTC | CASSISSGRSYEQYF
NA | TRBJ1-1 | many | TRBV5-5 | TGTGCCAGCAGCTTTCTTGAGGGACTGACTGAAGCTTTCTTT | CASSFLEGLTEAFF
NA | TRBJ2-7 | NA | TRBV7-8 | TGTGCCGGCAGCTATCTCGGGGTCGAGCAGTACTTC | CAGSYLGVEQYF
TRBD2 | TRBJ2-7 | many | TRBV28 | TGTGCCAGCAGCTCCGCCAGGGTAGCGGGAGGGCTCAGCGAGCAGTACTTC | CASSSARVAGGLSEQYF
TRBD2 | TRBJ2-3 | many | TRBV5-1 | TGCGCCAGCAGCTTGGGACTAGCGGGAGGTACAGATACGCAGTATTTT | CASSLGLAGGTDTQYF
TRBD1 | TRBJ1-4 | NA | TRBV13 | TGTGCCAGCAGCGGGAGGGACAGCCAACCTGGGAAACTGTTTTTT | CASSGRDSQPGKLFF